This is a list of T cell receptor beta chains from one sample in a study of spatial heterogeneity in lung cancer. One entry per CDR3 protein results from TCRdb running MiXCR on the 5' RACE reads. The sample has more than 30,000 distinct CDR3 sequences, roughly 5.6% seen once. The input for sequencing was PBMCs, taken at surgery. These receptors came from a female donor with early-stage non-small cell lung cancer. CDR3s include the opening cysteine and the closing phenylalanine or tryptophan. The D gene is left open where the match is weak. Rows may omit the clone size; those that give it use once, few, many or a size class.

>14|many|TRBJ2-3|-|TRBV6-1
TGTGCCAGCAGTGAATTGAGGCTTACGGGTACGCAGTATTTT
CASSELRLTGTQYF
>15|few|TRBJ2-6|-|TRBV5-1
TGCGCCAGCAGCTTGAAGCTCTCTGGGGCCAACGTCCTGACTTTC
CASSLKLSGANVLTF
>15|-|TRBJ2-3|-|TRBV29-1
TGCAGCGTTGGACTTGACAGGATGAGTGCAGATACGCAGTATTTT
CSVGLDRMSADTQYF
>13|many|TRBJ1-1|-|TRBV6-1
TGTGCCAGCAGTTTCGGACGTTCCGCTGAAGCTTTCTTT
CASSFGRSAEAFF
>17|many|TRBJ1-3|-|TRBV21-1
TGTGCCAGCAGCAGGGGGCCCCTTCGGAGCTCTGGAAACACCATATATTTT
CASSRGPLRSSGNTIYF
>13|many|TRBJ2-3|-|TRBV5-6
TGTGCCAGCGGCGCTGGGGGTGCAGATACGCAGTATTTT
CASGAGGADTQYF
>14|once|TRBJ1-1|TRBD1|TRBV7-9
TGTGCCAGCAGCTTAGGAAACAGGGGCGCTGAAGCTTTCTTT
CASSLGNRGAEAFF
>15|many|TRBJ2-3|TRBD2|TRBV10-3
TGTGCCATCAGTGGAAATAGCGGGGGTACAGATACGCAGTATTTT
CAISGNSGGTDTQYF
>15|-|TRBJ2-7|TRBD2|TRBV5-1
TGCGCCAGCAGCTTCACTAGCGGAAGCTCCTACGAGCAGTACTTC
CASSFTSGSSYEQYF
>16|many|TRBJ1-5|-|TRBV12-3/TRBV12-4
TGTGCCAGCAGTTTATCGGGAGGCCAGGGTTATCAGCCCCAGCATTTT
CASSLSGGQGYQPQHF
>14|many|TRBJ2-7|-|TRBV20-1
TGCAGTGCTAGAGATCCAGTCGGCAGGTACGAGCAGTACTTC
CSARDPVGRYEQYF